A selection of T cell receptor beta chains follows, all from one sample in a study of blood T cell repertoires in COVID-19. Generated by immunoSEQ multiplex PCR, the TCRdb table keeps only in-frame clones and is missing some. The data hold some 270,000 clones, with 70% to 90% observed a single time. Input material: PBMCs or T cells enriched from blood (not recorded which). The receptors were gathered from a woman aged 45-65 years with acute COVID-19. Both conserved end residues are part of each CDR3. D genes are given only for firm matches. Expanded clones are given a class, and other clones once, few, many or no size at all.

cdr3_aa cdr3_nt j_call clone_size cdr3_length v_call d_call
CASSYSGTPSYEQYF TGTGCCAGCAGTTACTCTGGGACTCCCTCCTACGAGCAGTACTTC TRBJ2-7 NA 15 TRBV6-2/TRBV6-3 NA
CAYTSFFSGNTIYF TGTGCCTATACGAGTTTTTTCTCTGGAAACACCATATATTTT TRBJ1-3 NA 14 TRBV30 NA
CATTGPLQETQYF TGTGCCACCACAGGACCTCTCCAAGAGACCCAGTACTTC TRBJ2-5 NA 13 TRBV10-3 NA
CASSYSIASGNTIYF TGTGCCAGCAGTTACTCTATAGCCTCTGGAAACACCATATATTTT TRBJ1-3 NA 15 TRBV6-5 NA
CASSYGSGGADTQYF TGTGCCAGCAGTTACGGATCAGGGGGTGCAGATACGCAGTATTTT TRBJ2-3 once 15 TRBV6-5 TRBD1
CSVDPLGQTKMNTEAFF TGCAGCGTTGACCCCCTGGGACAGACAAAAATGAACACTGAAGCTTTCTTT TRBJ1-1 NA 17 TRBV29-1 TRBD1
CASRAWGVSGNEQFF TGTGCCAGCAGAGCCTGGGGGGTCTCCGGCAATGAGCAGTTCTTC TRBJ2-1 once 15 TRBV27 NA
CASSRGQAISNSPLHF TGTGCCAGCAGCAGGGGACAGGCGATTTCAAATTCACCCCTCCACTTT TRBJ1-6 NA 16 TRBV5-4 TRBD1
CATSRDTGTHEQYF TGTGCCACCAGCAGAGATACAGGGACCCACGAGCAGTACTTC TRBJ2-7 NA 14 TRBV15 NA
CASSLGTDYGYTF TGTGCCAGCAGCTTGGGGACAGACTATGGCTACACCTTC TRBJ1-2 NA 13 TRBV5-5 NA
CAWMARPIPGKYGYTF TGTGCCTGGATGGCCAGGCCGATCCCTGGAAAATATGGCTACACCTTC TRBJ1-2 NA 16 TRBV30 NA
CASSGQGRANYGYTF TGTGCCAGCAGCGGACAGGGAAGAGCTAACTATGGCTACACCTTC TRBJ1-2 NA 15 TRBV7-9 TRBD1
CASSGRGTTANQPQHF TGTGCCAGTAGTGGAAGGGGCACAACCGCTAATCAGCCCCAGCATTTT TRBJ1-5 NA 16 TRBV19 NA
CASSPRLAGGRNEQFF TGTGCCAGCAGCCCTAGGCTAGCGGGGGGGCGCAATGAGCAGTTCTTC TRBJ2-1 NA 16 TRBV7-2 TRBD2
CASSLSYNEQFF TGTGCCAGCTCCTTGTCCTACAATGAGCAGTTCTTC TRBJ2-1 NA 12 TRBV28 NA
CASSQGAQGENYGYTF TGCGCCAGCAGCCAGGGGGCCCAGGGGGAAAACTATGGCTACACCTTC TRBJ1-2 NA 16 TRBV4-3 TRBD1